The 26 T cell receptor beta chains below come from one sample, sequenced in a study of blood T cell repertoires in COVID-19 (dated by TCRdb to 2019 to 2021). Libraries were constructed by the immunoSEQ multiplex PCR assay. TCRdb retrieved this table from immuneACCESS and kept in-frame rearrangements only. Not all clones are present; in checked studies, unresolved V genes account for under half, and no reason is known for the remainder. The sample yields roughly 97,000 clones; roughly 80% were counted once. The ten largest clones take up around 4.8% of the sample. Specimen: peripheral blood. The receptors shown here come from a man aged 55 to 70 with acute or convalescent COVID-19.

The rearrangement links TRBV7-3 to TRBJ1-2; no clear D. The germline CDR1 and CDR2 sequences are SGHTA and FQGTGA. The CDR3 has 15 amino acids. The V end was cut by 0 bases, the J end by 1 base, with 9 bases between. CDR3 residues: CASSLTGGINYGYTF. Written as DNA, the CDR3 is TGTGCCAGCAGCTTAACGGGAGGAATTAACTATGGCTACACCTTC.

This chain joins TRBV6-1 and TRBJ1-4; TRBD1 agrees at 11 bases. V shed 3 bases and J 8 bases; nucleotides not matched to a gene: 5. The CDR3 sequence is 15 residues long. CDR1 and CDR2 (germline): MNHNS, SASEGT. The CDR3 nucleotides read TGTGCCAGCAGTGATTGGACAGGGGGCTCGGAAAAACTGTTTTTT. This encodes CASSDWTGGSEKLFF.

The rearrangement joins TRBV7-3 to TRBJ2-3, with D perhaps TRBD1 (5 bases). In germline, CDR1 is SGHTA, CDR2 FQGTGA. Trimming removed 5 bases from V and 2 bases from J, with 8 bases in between. The CDR3 has 13 amino acids. The CDR3, as DNA: TGTGCCAGCAGCCTAGGGGTCACAGATACGCAGTATTTT. The encoded protein is CASSLGVTDTQYF.

This chain connects TRBV11-3 to TRBJ1-6; 8 nucleotides align to TRBD1. Germline CDR1 and CDR2: SGHNT and YENEEA. V dropped 1 base and J dropped 6; count of bases not matched to a gene: 8. The CDR3 spans 17 residues. CDR3 sequence (DNA): TGTGCCAGCAGCTTAGGGACAGGGACCGGGGTTAATTCACCCCTCCACTTT. It yields the protein CASSLGTGTGVNSPLHF. Full variable domain (outside the CDR3, taken from reference TRBV11-3 and TRBJ1-6): EAGVVQSPRYKIIEKKQPVAFWCNPISGHNTLYWYLQNLGQGPELLIRYENEEAVDDSQLPKDRFSAERLKGVDSTLKIQPAELGDSAVYLCASSLGTGTGVNSPLHFGNGTRLTVT.

This clone turned up a few times. V is TRBV7-9 and J is TRBJ2-2, with 10 bases matching TRBD1. There are 15 residues in the CDR3. Trimming at V came to 4 bases and at J to 5 bases, leaving 4 bases not matched to a gene. Germline CDR1 is SEHNR and CDR2 is FQNEAQ (reference sequence). CDR3 coding DNA: TGTGCCAGCAGCTCCCCGGGACAGGGGACCGGGGAGCTGTTTTTT. Its protein product is CASSSPGQGTGELFF.

This clone has only one observation. V is TRBV5-5 and J is TRBJ2-2; 12 bases are shared with TRBD1. In germline, CDR1 is SGHKS, CDR2 YYEKEE (reference sequence). Trimming took 1 base from V and 5 from J; bases not matched to a gene: 6. CDR3 length: 17 amino acids. CDR3 sequence reads: CASSLRGQGAETGELFF. The CDR3 DNA follows: TGTGCCAGCAGCTTGAGGGGACAGGGGGCCGAAACCGGGGAGCTGTTTTTT.

The chain recombines TRBV15 with TRBJ1-2; no definite D call. The germline V and J ends were trimmed by 5 bases and 0 bases, with 10 bases remaining between them. Germline assignment: CDR1 LNHNV and CDR2 YYDKDF (reference sequence). This CDR3 region has 14 residues. The DNA for the CDR3 is TGTGCCACCAGCGGAACAGAAACTAACTATGGCTACACCTTC. This translates into CATSGTETNYGYTF.

The V and J genes are TRBV7-6 and TRBJ2-5, with 11 bases identical to TRBD2. This CDR3 region has 18 residues. The J segment lost 0 bases and the V segment lost 5 bases, leaving 11 bases of the junction unmatched. Germline V lookup: CDR1 SGHVS, CDR2 FNYEAQ. Here the CDR3 DNA reads TGTGCCAGCAGCCGGAAGCTAGCGGGGGGTGGTAACCAAGAGACCCAGTACTTC. Translated: CASSRKLAGGGNQETQYF.

Note on this clone: Other nucleotide sequences in the sample specify the same CDR3. The genes are TRBV27 and TRBJ2-7; TRBD2 matches at 11 bases. This CDR3 has 14 amino acids. Germline V gene data show CDR1 as MNHEY and CDR2 as SMNVEV (reference sequence). Trimming took 9 bases from V and 0 from J; bases not matched to a gene: 4. CDR3 in amino acids: CASSGTSGSYEQYF. The CDR3 DNA sequence: TGTGCCAGTAGTGGGACTAGCGGCTCCTACGAGCAGTACTTC.

This clone was counted between two and nine times. The chain is built from TRBV25-1 and TRBJ1-2; D call uncertain. Germline V gene sequence: CDR1 MGHDK, CDR2 SYGVNS. V was cut by 2 bases and J by 4 bases, with 11 bases left in between. The CDR3 runs 14 residues. The DNA of the CDR3 is TGTGCCAGCAGTGAAACTACCAAGAGCTATGGCTACACCTTC. This sequence encodes CASSETTKSYGYTF.

This rearrangement joins TRBV5-1 to TRBJ2-2; unclear D gene. The germline CDR1 and CDR2 sequences are SGHRS and YFSETQ. This CDR3 spans 15 amino acids. V lost 4 bases to trimming and J lost 5 bases, with 15 bases between them. The CDR3 here is CASSMRQSQTGELFF. The CDR3 bases are TGCGCCAGCAGCATGAGGCAGAGTCAAACCGGGGAGCTGTTTTTT.

The chain carries TRBV11-2 and TRBJ2-3; 11 nucleotides agree with TRBD2. Germline CDR1 and CDR2: SGHAT and FQNNGV. V lost 2 bases to trimming and J lost 7 bases; unmatched junction nucleotides: 5. There are 15 residues in the CDR3. CDR3 nucleotide sequence: TGTGCCAGCAGCTTATCAACTAGCGGGGGATATACGCAGTATTTT. Protein product: CASSLSTSGGYTQYF.

The gene calls are TRBV27 and TRBJ1-5, with 9 bases lining up with TRBD1. Germline V gene lookup returns CDR1 MNHEY and CDR2 SMNVEV (reference sequence). Losses at the gene ends were 6 bases for V and 4 bases for J; bases not matched to a gene: 4. The CDR3 loop spans 14 amino acids. In nucleotides, the CDR3 is TGTGCCAGCAGCCCGGACAGGGGAAATCAGCCCCAGCATTTT. Translated: CASSPDRGNQPQHF.

The chain joins TRBV6-5 to TRBJ1-3; weak D call: TRBD1 (6 bases). V was cut by 7 bases and J by 0 bases, with 10 bases left in between. The germline V gene has CDR1 MNHEY and CDR2 SVGAGI. The CDR3 is 14 amino acids. The CDR3 nucleotides are TGTGCCAGCACAGGGGCGAGCTCTGGAAACACCATATATTTT. Translation gives CASTGASSGNTIYF.

The chain couples TRBV7-9 to TRBJ2-1; 10 positions match TRBD2. CDR1 SEHNR and CDR2 FQNEAQ come from the germline V gene (reference sequence). The CDR3 extends over 15 amino acids. The trim removed 8 bases at V and 6 bases at J, leaving 10 bases unmatched. The CDR3 DNA reads as TGTGCCAGCGTACAGAGCGGGGGGGCCTCCAATGAGCAGTTCTTC. Its translation is CASVQSGGASNEQFF.

V gene TRBV7-9 combines with J gene TRBJ2-3, with unresolved D. The V gene lost 2 bases and the J gene lost 3 bases, with 12 bases spanning the gap. CDR3 length: 15 residues. The germline gives CDR1 SEHNR, CDR2 FQNEAQ (reference sequence). As DNA, the CDR3 is TGTGCCAGCAGCTTAAGCGTTCATTGGACAGATACGCAGTATTTT. Its protein is CASSLSVHWTDTQYF.

This clone was seen once. V gene TRBV5-4 combines with J gene TRBJ2-1, with TRBD1 identical over 9 bases. CDR3 size: 17 residues. Looked up from germline, CDR1 is SGHNT and CDR2 is YYREEE (reference sequence). J was trimmed by 9 bases and V by 4 bases; bases with no gene match: 17. In DNA, the CDR3 is TGTGCCAGCAGCGCGCAAAGACAGGGGGTTAACGTAGGTGAGCAGTTCTTC. Its translation is CASSAQRQGVNVGEQFF.

This clone showed up just a few times. This chain uses TRBV28 with TRBJ1-2; TRBD1 might be the D (5 bases). The CDR3 length is 13 residues. V gave up 1 base and J gave up 6 bases, with 9 bases separating them. Germline CDR1 MDHEN, CDR2 SYDVKM. The CDR3 sequence: CASSLFTDNGYTF. The CDR3, as DNA: TGTGCCAGCAGTTTATTTACGGACAATGGCTACACCTTC.

The genes are TRBV5-1 and TRBJ2-2; D perhaps matches TRBD1 (6 bases). V shed 3 bases and J shed 4 bases, with 13 bases lying between them. CDR1 SGHRS and CDR2 YFSETQ come from the germline V gene. The CDR3 has 15 amino acids. For the CDR3, the DNA is TGCGCCAGCAGCTCGCAGGGGACCCCCACCGGGGAGCTGTTTTTT. Translation: CASSSQGTPTGELFF. The full variable domain, rest sourced from reference TRBV5-1 and TRBJ2-2, is KAGVTQTPRYLIKTRGQQVTLSCSPISGHRSVSWYQQTPGQGLQFLFEYFSETQRNKGNFPGRFSGRQFSNSRSEMNVSTLELGDSALYLCASSSQGTPTGELFFGEGSRLTVL.

The table lists this clone with a few counts. The chain is built from TRBV28 and TRBJ1-1; D is undetermined. The V and J ends lost 2 bases and 7 bases respectively, with 8 bases between them. Germline V gene data show CDR1 as MDHEN and CDR2 as SYDVKM. This CDR3 has 12 residues. The CDR3 coding sequence is TGTGCCAGCAGTTTACGATCACATGAAGCTTTCTTT. Translating it yields CASSLRSHEAFF.

The chain uses TRBV28 and TRBJ2-7; tentatively, D is TRBD1 (8 bases). The CDR3 is 15 residues long. The V gene's germline CDR1 is MDHEN and CDR2 SYDVKM. Trimming left V 11 bases short and J 1 base short, with 21 bases between. The CDR3 nucleotides are TGTGCCTCCGGACAGGGAGGGGAAATTTCCTACGAGCAGTACTTC. This encodes CASGQGGEISYEQYF.

The rearrangement uses TRBV14 and TRBJ1-4; D call uncertain. The V gene's germline CDR1 is SGHDN and CDR2 FVKESK. The CDR3 runs 16 residues. Trimming removed 0 bases at V and 5 bases at J, with 13 bases between. The CDR3 is CASSQDGPGRNEKLFF. In nucleotides, the CDR3 is TGTGCCAGCAGCCAAGATGGGCCAGGTCGGAATGAAAAACTGTTTTTT.

The chain recombines TRBV5-8 with TRBJ2-2; 7 nucleotides align to TRBD1. In germline, CDR1 is SGHTS, CDR2 YDEGEE. The trim removed 1 base at V and 7 bases at J, leaving 10 bases unmatched. This CDR3 is built from 16 residues. CDR3 nucleotide sequence: TGTGCCAGCAGCTTGTTCTTCACAGGGGCGAGCGGGGAGCTGTTTTTT. This encodes CASSLFFTGASGELFF.

The chain joins TRBV10-3 to TRBJ1-6, with 9 nucleotides matching TRBD1. Trimming cost V 5 bases and J 10 bases; bases outside gene matches: 3. This CDR3 has 13 amino acids. CDR1 is ENHRY and CDR2 is SYGVKD in the germline V gene. CDR3 nucleotides: TGTGCCATCAGTACAGGGGGCTGGTCACCCCTCCACTTT. Translating it yields CAISTGGWSPLHF.

The rearrangement joins TRBV5-1 to TRBJ2-3, with no clear D. CDR1 is SGHRS, CDR2 YFSETQ, per germline. The length of the CDR3 is 13 residues. Trimming shortened V by 3 bases and J by 10 bases, and 15 bases separated the two germline ends. Written as DNA, the CDR3 is TGCGCCAGCAGCTCCTTAAATCTAACCCCGCAGTATTTT. Protein sequence: CASSSLNLTPQYF.

CDR3 bases: TGTGCCAGCAGTTACAGGGGGGTAGATGAAAAACTGTTTTTT. This translates into CASSYRGVDEKLFF. The chain combines TRBV27 with TRBJ1-4, with 8 bases lining up with TRBD1. This CDR3 has 14 amino acids. V shed 4 bases and J 6 bases; nucleotides not matched to a gene: 4. Germline loops: CDR1 MNHEY, CDR2 SMNVEV (reference sequence). Variable domain in full (rest from reference TRBV27 and TRBJ1-4): EAQVTQNPRYLITVTGKKLTVTCSQNMNHEYMSWYRQDPGLGLRQIYYSMNVEVTDKGDVPEGYKVSRKEKRNFPLILESPSPNQTSLYFCASSYRGVDEKLFFGSGTQLSVL.